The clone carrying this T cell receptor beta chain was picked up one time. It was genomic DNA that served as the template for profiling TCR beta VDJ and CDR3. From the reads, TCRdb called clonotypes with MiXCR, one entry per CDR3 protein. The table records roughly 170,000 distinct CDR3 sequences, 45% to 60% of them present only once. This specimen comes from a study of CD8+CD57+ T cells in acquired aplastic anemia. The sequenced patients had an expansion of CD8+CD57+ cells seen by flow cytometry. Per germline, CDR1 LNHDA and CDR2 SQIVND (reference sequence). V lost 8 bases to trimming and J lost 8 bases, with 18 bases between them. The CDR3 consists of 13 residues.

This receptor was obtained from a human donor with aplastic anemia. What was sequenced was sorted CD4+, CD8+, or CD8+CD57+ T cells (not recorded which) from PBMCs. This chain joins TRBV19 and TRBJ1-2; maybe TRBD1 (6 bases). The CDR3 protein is CASGEVGARGYTF. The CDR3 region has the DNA TGTGCCAGTGGCGAAGTGGGGGCGCGAGGCTACACCTTC.